This record looks at one T cell receptor beta chain sequence and its context. V shed 5 bases, J shed 1 base, and the junction held 13 bases outside the gene matches. Germline loops: CDR1 DFQATT, CDR2 SNEGSKA (reference sequence). The CDR3 spans 16 residues. The data were obtained in a study of blood T cells in healthy people across ages. For the study at large: In model experiments, template switching was able to capture about one barcoded beta molecule for every two T cells that were present.

Through a sample-barcoded 5' primer and a J-beta primer mix, a second PCR was run for 7 to 11 cycles. TCRdb called the 5' RACE reads again in MiXCR, with one record for every CDR3 protein. Here the sample spans about 1.8 million distinct CDR3 sequences, roughly 50% being singletons. This TCR derives from a woman aged 40 to 50 in good health. Sequencing input: blood. J is TRBJ2-7 and V is TRBV20-1; 8 bases are a match to TRBD1. The CDR3 sequence: CSAWDRDRSNSYEQYF. CDR3 DNA sequence: TGCAGTGCTTGGGACCGGGACAGGAGTAATTCCTACGAGCAGTACTTC.